The entry below describes one T cell receptor beta chain. Antigen specificity is unknown. The sample belongs to a study of CD8 T cells in Susac syndrome. Overall study: The sequenced Susac syndrome patients comprised more than five with active disease and fewer than 10 in remission.

Study-level findings and limits: As acknowledged by the study, its TCR sequencing and HLA analysis included a relatively small number of individuals.

RNA was extracted with the RNeasy kit, and a quantity of about 0.5 to 1 ug was reverse transcribed using random hexamers. By means of immunoSEQ multiplex PCR, TCR beta CDR3 spanning 54 Vbeta and 13 Jbeta underwent amplification. A single record per CDR3 protein comes from TCRdb applying MiXCR to the immunoSEQ multiplex PCR reads. The table has about 140,000 distinct CDR3 sequences, approximately 95% seen once. Germline CDR1 and CDR2: LGHNA and YSLEER. The CDR3 contains 16 residues. Trimming stripped 0 bases from V and 5 bases from J, with 14 bases between. Each Susac syndrome patient had definite or probable disease by recently defined criteria.

The sequenced sample was CD4+ T cells from PBMCs. This receptor was taken from a human donor with Susac syndrome. The rearrangement uses TRBV4-3 and TRBJ1-5; D gene unclear. The CDR3 nucleotides are TGCGCCAGCAGCCAAGATTACGGCCAGGTCTATCAGCCCCAGCATTTT. Amino acids: CASSQDYGQVYQPQHF.